The entry that follows covers one T cell receptor (beta chain) sequence. This record comes from a study of technical replicates of blood from a few donors. Repertoires were generated with immunoSEQ multiplex PCR, while TCRdb's copy carries only in-frame clones and drops some. The data contain approximately 79,000 clones, about 97% of them singletons. Trimming cost V 1 base and J 4 bases, with 11 bases left between them. The CDR3 runs 15 residues. The germline CDR1 and CDR2 sequences are SGHVS and FQNEAQ. The sample taken for sequencing was T cells isolated from PBMCs. This TCR was recovered from a human donor in good health. V is TRBV7-8 and J is TRBJ1-5; possibly TRBD1 for D (5 bases). The CDR3 DNA is TGTGCCAGCAGCTTAGGGGGAGGGGAAAATCAGCCCCAGCATTTT. Protein product: CASSLGGGENQPQHF.